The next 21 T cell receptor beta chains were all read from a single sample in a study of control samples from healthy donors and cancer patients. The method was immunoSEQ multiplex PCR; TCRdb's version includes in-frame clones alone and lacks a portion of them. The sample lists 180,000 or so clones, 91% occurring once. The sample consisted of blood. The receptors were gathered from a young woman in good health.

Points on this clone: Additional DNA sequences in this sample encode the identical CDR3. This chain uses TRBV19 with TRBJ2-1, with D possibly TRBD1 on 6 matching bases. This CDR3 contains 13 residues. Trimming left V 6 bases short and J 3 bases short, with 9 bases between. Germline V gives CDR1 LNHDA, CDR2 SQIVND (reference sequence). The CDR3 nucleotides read TGTGCCAGTAGGGACAGACGCTACAATGAGCAGTTCTTC. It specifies CASRDRRYNEQFF.

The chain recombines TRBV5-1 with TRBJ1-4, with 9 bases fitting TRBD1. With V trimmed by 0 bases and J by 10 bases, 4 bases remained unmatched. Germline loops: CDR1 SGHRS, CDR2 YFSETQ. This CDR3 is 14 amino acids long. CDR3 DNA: TGCGCCAGCAGCTTGGGGACAGGGGATCGAAAACTGTTTTTT. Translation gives CASSLGTGDRKLFF.

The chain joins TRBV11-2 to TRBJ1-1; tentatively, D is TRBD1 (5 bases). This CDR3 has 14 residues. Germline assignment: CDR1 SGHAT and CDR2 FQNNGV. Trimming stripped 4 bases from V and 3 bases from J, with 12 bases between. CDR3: CASSSTDSYTEAFF. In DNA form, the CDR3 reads TGTGCCAGCAGCTCGACAGACAGTTACACTGAAGCTTTCTTT.

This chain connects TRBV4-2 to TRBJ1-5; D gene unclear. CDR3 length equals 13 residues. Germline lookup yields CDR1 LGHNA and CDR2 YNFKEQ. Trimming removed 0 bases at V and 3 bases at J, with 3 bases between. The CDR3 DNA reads TGTGCCAGCAGCCAAGAAAACAATCAGCCCCAGCATTTT. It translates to CASSQENNQPQHF.

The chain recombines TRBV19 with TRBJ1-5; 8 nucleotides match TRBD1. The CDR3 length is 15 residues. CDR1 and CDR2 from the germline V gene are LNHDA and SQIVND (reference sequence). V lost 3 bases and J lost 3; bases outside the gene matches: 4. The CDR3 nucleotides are TGTGCCAGTAGTATTCAGGGGGCGACCAATCAGCCCCAGCATTTT. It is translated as CASSIQGATNQPQHF.

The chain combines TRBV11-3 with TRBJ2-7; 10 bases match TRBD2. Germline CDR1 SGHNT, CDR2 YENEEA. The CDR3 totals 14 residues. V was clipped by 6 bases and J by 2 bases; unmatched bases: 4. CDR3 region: CASRITSGAYEQYF. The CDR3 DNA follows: TGTGCCAGCAGAATTACTAGCGGGGCCTACGAGCAGTACTTC.

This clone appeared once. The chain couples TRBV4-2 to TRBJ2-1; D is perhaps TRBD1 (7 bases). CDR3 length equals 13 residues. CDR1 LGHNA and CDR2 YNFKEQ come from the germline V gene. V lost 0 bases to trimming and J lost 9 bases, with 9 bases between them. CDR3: CASSQDQGGEQFF. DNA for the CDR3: TGTGCCAGCAGCCAAGATCAGGGGGGTGAGCAGTTCTTC.

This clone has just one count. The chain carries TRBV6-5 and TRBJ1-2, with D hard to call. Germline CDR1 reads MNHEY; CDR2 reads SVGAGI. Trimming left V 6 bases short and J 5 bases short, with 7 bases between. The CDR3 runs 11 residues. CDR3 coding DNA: TGTGCCAGCAGGCAAGCTTATGGCTACACCTTC. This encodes CASRQAYGYTF.

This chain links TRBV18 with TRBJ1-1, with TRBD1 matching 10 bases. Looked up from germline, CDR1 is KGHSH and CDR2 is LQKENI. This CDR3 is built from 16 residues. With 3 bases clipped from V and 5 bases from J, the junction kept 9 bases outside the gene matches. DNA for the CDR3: TGTGCCAGCTCACCGGATCGACAGGGGGCGGGTACTGAAGCTTTCTTT. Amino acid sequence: CASSPDRQGAGTEAFF.

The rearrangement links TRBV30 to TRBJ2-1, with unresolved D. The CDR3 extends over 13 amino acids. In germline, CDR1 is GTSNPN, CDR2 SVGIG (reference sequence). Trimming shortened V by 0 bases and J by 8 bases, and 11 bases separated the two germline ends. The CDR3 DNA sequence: TGTGCCTGGAGTGTACGGATAAGAGATGAGCAGTTCTTC. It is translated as CAWSVRIRDEQFF.

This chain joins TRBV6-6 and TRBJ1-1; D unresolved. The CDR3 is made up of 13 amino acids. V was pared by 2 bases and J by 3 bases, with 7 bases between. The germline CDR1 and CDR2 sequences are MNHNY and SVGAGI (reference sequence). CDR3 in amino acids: CASSYVWDTEAFF. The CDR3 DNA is TGTGCCAGCAGTTACGTTTGGGACACTGAAGCTTTCTTT.

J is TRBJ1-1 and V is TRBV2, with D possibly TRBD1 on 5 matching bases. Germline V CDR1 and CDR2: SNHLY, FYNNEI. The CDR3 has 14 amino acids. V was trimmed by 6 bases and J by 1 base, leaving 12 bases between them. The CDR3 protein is CASRREGANTEAFF. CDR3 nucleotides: TGTGCCAGCAGGAGGGAAGGGGCGAACACTGAAGCTTTCTTT.

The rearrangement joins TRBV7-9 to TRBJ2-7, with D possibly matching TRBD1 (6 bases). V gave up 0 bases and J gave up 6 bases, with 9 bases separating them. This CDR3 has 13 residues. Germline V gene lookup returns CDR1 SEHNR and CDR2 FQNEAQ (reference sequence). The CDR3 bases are TGTGCCAGCAGCTTAGCGGGGGCAGTCGAGCAGTACTTC. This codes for CASSLAGAVEQYF.

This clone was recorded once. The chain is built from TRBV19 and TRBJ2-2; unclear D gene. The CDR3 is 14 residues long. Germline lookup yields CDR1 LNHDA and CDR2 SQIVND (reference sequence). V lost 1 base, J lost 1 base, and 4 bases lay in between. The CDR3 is CASSIGGNTGELFF. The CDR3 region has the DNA TGTGCCAGTAGTATAGGCGGGAACACCGGGGAGCTGTTTTTT. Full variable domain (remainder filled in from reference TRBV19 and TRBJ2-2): DGGITQSPKYLFRKEGQNVTLSCEQNLNHDAMYWYRQDPGQGLRLIYYSQIVNDFQKGDIAEGYSVSREKKESFPLTVTSAQKNPTAFYLCASSIGGNTGELFFGEGSRLTVL.

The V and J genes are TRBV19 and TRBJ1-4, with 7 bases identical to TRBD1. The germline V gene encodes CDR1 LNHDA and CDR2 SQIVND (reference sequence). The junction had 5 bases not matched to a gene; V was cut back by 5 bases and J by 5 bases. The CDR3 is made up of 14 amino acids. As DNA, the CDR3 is TGTGCCAGTAGTCCGGGACAGCCGAATGAAAAACTGTTTTTT. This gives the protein CASSPGQPNEKLFF.

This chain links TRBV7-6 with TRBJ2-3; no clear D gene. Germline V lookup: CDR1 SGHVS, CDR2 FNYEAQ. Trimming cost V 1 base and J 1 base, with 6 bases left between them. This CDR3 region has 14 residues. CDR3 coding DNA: TGTGCCAGCAGCTTAGGGTCAGGCACAGATACGCAGTATTTT. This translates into CASSLGSGTDTQYF.

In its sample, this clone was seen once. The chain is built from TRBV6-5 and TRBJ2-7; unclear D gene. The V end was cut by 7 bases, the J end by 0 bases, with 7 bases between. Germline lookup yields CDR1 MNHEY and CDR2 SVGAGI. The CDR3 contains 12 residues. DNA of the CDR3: TGTGCCAGCACGAAACCCTCCTACGAGCAGTACTTC. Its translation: CASTKPSYEQYF.

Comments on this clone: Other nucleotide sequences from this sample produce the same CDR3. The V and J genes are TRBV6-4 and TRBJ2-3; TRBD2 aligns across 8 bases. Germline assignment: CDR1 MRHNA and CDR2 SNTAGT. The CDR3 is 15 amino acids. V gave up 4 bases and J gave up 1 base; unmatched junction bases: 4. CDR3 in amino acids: CASSAGRGGTDTQYF. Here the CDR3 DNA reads TGTGCCAGCAGTGCCGGGCGGGGGGGCACAGATACGCAGTATTTT.

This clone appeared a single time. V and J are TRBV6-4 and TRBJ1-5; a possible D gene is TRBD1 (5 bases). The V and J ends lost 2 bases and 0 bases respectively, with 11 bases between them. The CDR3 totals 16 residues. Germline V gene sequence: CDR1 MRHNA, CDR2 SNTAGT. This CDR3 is CASSDPDTYSNQPQHF. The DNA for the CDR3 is TGTGCCAGCAGTGACCCGGACACCTATAGCAATCAGCCCCAGCATTTT.

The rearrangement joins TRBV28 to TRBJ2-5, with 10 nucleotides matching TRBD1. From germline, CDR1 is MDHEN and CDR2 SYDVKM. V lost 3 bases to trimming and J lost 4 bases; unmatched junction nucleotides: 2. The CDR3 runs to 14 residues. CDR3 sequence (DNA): TGTGCCAGCAGTTTCGGGACAGGGGTAGAGACCCAGTACTTC. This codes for CASSFGTGVETQYF.

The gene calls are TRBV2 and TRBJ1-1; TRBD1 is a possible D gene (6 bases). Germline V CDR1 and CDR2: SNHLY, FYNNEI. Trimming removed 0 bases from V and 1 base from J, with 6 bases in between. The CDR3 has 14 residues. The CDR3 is CASSEAGQNTEAFF. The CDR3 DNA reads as TGTGCCAGCAGTGAAGCGGGACAGAACACTGAAGCTTTCTTT.